This T cell receptor beta chain emerged from a study of cytomegalovirus exposure and HLA in healthy donors. V shed 5 bases and J 4 bases; nucleotides not matched to a gene: 8. This CDR3 region has 16 residues. Germline V CDR1 and CDR2: SGHTA, FQGTGA. As concerns this clone: The antigen is not known.

Primers included in the PCR were 60 Vbeta and 13 Jbeta primers. TCRdb's table, derived via immunoSEQ multiplex PCR, lists solely in-frame clones and lacks some. The table lists 65,000 to 85,000 clones, 78% of them singletons, with about 9.5% in the top ten. The study, taken as a whole, reports: A link between a missense DCLRE1C variant and TCR beta V- and J-gene trimming emerged from a later analysis.

The J gene is TRBJ2-3, the V gene TRBV7-3; 11 positions agree with TRBD2. The sequence derives from a woman aged 40 to 49 in good health and CMV-seropositive. What was sequenced was PBMCs. Here the CDR3 DNA reads TGTGCCAGCAGCCTGATAGCGGGGGGGCCTCCAGATACGCAGTATTTT. This sequence encodes CASSLIAGGPPDTQYF.